This T cell receptor beta chain was observed in a study of blood T cells in healthy people across ages. Study-level findings and limits: Roughly linearly, TCR beta diversity per million T cells fell as age increased. Without sorted subsets, naive and antigen-experienced compartments could not be conclusively compared.

The total RNA that was extracted per sample amounted to at least 6 micrograms. A sample-barcoded 5' primer and a J-beta primer mix were used in a second PCR of about 7 to 12 cycles. TCRdb reprocessed the 5' RACE reads with MiXCR, giving one entry per CDR3 protein. Here the sample spans some 640,000 distinct CDR3 sequences, about 52% being singletons. About this clonotype: Its cognate antigen is unknown.

V lost 7 bases to trimming and J lost 2 bases, with 5 bases between them. This CDR3 has 11 residues. Germline V gene sequence: CDR1 SNHLY, CDR2 FYNNEI. Sequencing was done on a sample of blood. The chain uses TRBV2 and TRBJ1-1; no clear D gene. The sequence was collected from a woman aged 60-70 years in good health. CDR3 protein: CASNDNTEAFF. The CDR3 DNA reads TGTGCCAGCAACGATAACACTGAAGCTTTCTTT.